This T cell receptor beta chain was identified in a study of cytomegalovirus exposure and HLA in healthy donors. Notes on the study in general: V segments that were indistinguishable, TRBV6-2 and TRBV6-3 among them, were omitted from analysis.

Researchers ran the PCR with 60 Vbeta and 13 Jbeta primers. Generated by immunoSEQ multiplex PCR, the TCRdb table keeps only in-frame clones and is missing some. The sample totals approximately 80,000 clones. As regards this clone: As yet, its antigen is unknown.

From germline, CDR1 is SEHNR and CDR2 FQNEAQ (reference sequence). V was pared by 3 bases and J by 2 bases, with 7 bases of the junction left unmatched. The CDR3 loop spans 16 amino acids. Specimen: PBMCs. The sequence came from a woman aged 30 to 39 in good health and CMV-seronegative. The chain recombines TRBV7-9 with TRBJ2-3; 8 bases align to TRBD2. In DNA form, the CDR3 reads TGTGCCAGCAGCTTCCCAGCGGGAGCACCCACAGATACGCAGTATTTT. Its protein product is CASSFPAGAPTDTQYF. Supplemented by reference TRBV7-9 and TRBJ2-3, the full variable domain reads DTGVSQNPRHKITKRGQNVTFRCDPISEHNRLYWYRQTLGQGPEFLTYFQNEAQLEKSRLLSDRFSAERPKGSFSTLEIQRTEQGDSAMYLCASSFPAGAPTDTQYFGPGTRLTVL.